This T cell receptor (beta chain) originates from a study of shared clonotypes between healthy human individuals. Study outcomes and limitations: The low donor count limited represented genetic and exposure-history diversity.

The genomic DNA of each subset was split evenly across several immunoSEQ plates. Clones were read by immunoSEQ multiplex PCR, and TCRdb kept only the in-frame ones, dropping some. Here the sample spans approximately 510,000 clones, about four fifths being singletons. The length of the CDR3 is 16 residues. With 3 bases clipped from V and 1 base from J, the junction kept 5 bases outside the gene matches. The germline CDR1 and CDR2 sequences are LNHDA and SQIVND (reference sequence). Details on this clone: The antigen is undetermined.

The specimen sequenced was PBMCs. This clonotype was sampled from a woman between 40 and 50 years old in good health. Some clones in this sample may be carry-over from other donors' samples. The V and J genes are TRBV19 and TRBJ2-2; 7 bases are shared with TRBD1. The chain's CDR3 is CASSILWTGNTGELFF. In nucleotides, the CDR3 is TGTGCCAGTAGTATTTTGTGGACAGGGAACACCGGGGAGCTGTTTTTT.